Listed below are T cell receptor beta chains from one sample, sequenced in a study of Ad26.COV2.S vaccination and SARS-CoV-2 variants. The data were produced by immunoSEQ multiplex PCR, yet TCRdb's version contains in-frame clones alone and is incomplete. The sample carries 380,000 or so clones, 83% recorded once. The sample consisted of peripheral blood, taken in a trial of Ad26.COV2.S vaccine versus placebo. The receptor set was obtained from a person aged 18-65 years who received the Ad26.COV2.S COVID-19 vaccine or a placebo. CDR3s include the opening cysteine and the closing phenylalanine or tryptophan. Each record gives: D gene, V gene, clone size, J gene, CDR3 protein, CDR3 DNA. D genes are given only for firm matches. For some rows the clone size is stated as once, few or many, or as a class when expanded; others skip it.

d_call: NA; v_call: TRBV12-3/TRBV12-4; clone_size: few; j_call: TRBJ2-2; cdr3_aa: CASSWENTGELFF; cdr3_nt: TGTGCCAGCAGCTGGGAAAACACCGGGGAGCTGTTTTTT
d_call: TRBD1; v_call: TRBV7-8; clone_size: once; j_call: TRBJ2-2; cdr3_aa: CASSRDRDRGYGELFF; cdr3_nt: TGTGCCAGCAGCCGAGACCGGGACAGGGGATACGGGGAGCTGTTTTTT
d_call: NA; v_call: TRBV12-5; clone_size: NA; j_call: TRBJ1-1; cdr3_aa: CASGLVSNTEAFF; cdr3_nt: TGTGCTAGTGGTTTGGTGTCGAACACTGAAGCTTTCTTT
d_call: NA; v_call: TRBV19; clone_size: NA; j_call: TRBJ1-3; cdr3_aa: CASSIGQLVSGNTIYF; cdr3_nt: TGTGCCAGTAGCATTGGACAACTCGTCTCTGGAAACACCATATATTTT
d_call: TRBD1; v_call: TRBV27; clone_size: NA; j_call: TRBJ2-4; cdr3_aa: CASSWGLRDRGNIQYF; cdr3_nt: TGTGCCAGCAGTTGGGGGCTCCGGGACAGGGGGAACATTCAGTACTTC
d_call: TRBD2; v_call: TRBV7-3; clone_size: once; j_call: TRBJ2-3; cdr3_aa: CASSLSLAGVDTQYF; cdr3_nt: TGTGCCAGCAGCTTAAGTCTAGCGGGAGTGGATACGCAGTATTTT
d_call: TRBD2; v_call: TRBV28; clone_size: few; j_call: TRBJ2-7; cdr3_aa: CASSFGTSPYEQYF; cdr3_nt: TGTGCCAGCAGTTTCGGGACTAGCCCCTACGAGCAGTACTTC
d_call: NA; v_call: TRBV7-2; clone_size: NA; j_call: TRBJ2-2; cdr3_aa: CASRGGDTGELFF; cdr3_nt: TGTGCCAGCAGAGGGGGGGACACCGGGGAGCTGTTTTTT
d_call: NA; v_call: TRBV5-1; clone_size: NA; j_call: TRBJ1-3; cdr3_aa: CASSMQGTGNTIYF; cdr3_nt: TGCGCCAGCAGCATGCAGGGTACTGGAAACACCATATATTTT
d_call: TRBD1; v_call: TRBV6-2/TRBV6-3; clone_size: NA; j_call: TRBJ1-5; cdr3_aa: CASSVGQTNQPQHF; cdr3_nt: TGTGCCAGCAGTGTGGGACAGACTAATCAGCCCCAGCATTTT
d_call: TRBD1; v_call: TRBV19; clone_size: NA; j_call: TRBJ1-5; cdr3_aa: CASSPQGAGTGDQPQHF; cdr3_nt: TGTGCCAGTAGTCCCCAAGGAGCCGGGACAGGGGATCAGCCCCAGCATTTT
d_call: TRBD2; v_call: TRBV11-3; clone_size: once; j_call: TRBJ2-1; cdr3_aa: CASSPRLAGGRHEQFF; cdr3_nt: TGTGCCAGCAGCCCCCGACTAGCGGGAGGGCGGCATGAGCAGTTCTTC
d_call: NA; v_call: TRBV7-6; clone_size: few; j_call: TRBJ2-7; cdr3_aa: CASSLGGIGLYEQYF; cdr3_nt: TGTGCCAGCAGCTTAGGTGGTATAGGGTTGTACGAGCAGTACTTC
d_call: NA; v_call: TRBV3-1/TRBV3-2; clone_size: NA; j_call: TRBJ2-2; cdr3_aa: CASSQEASPTGELFF; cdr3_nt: TGTGCCAGCAGCCAAGAAGCCAGCCCCACCGGGGAGCTGTTTTTT
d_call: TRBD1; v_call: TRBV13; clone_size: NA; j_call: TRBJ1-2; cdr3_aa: CASENKDRGPGGYTF; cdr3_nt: TGTGCCAGCGAGAATAAGGACAGGGGGCCGGGCGGCTACACCTTC
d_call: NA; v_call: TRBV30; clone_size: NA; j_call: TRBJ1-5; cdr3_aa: CAWSVRQVNQPQHF; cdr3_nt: TGTGCCTGGAGTGTTCGGCAGGTCAATCAGCCCCAGCATTTT